The rows below give T cell receptor beta chains drawn from one sample of a study of response to subunit inactivated influenza vaccine. In TCRdb, the RT-PCR reads were re-called with MiXCR into one record per CDR3 protein. The top ten clones hold about a tenth of a sample with roughly 760,000 distinct CDR3 sequences, roughly 20% of them seen once. The source was PBMCs from blood, collected 5 days after vaccination. These receptors were obtained from a man in his fifties who received an inactivated influenza vaccine. CDR3s include the opening cysteine and the closing phenylalanine or tryptophan. The D gene is left open where the match is weak. Size tells how often a clone was seen (once, few, many) or the class of an expanded clone, and some rows leave it out.

D gene	V gene	clone size	J gene	CDR3 protein	CDR3 DNA
NA	TRBV4-3	once	TRBJ2-1	CASSQDLLPGAYNEQFF	TGCGCCAGCAGCCAAGATCTTCTCCCGGGGGCCTACAATGAGCAGTTCTTC
TRBD2	TRBV7-2	NA	TRBJ2-5	CASSPIGGGAGETQYF	TGTGCCAGCAGCCCAATTGGCGGGGGGGCGGGAGAGACCCAGTACTTC
NA	TRBV6-4	many	TRBJ2-3	CASSADSHTDTQYF	TGTGCCAGCAGTGCCGACTCTCACACAGATACGCAGTATTTT
NA	TRBV7-9	NA	TRBJ1-1	CASSLAEWTEAFF	TGTGCCAGCAGCTTAGCGGAGTGGACTGAAGCTTTCTTT
TRBD1	TRBV27	few	TRBJ1-1	CASTLPGQVNTEAFF	TGTGCCAGCACTTTGCCGGGACAGGTGAACACTGAAGCTTTCTTT
NA	TRBV7-9	NA	TRBJ2-7	CASRYYEQYF	TGTGCCAGCCGGTACTACGAGCAGTACTTC
TRBD1	TRBV6-2/TRBV6-3	NA	TRBJ2-5	CASSTPTGWGETQYF	TGTGCCAGCAGTACACCGACAGGGTGGGGAGAGACCCAGTACTTC
NA	TRBV28	NA	TRBJ2-7	CASSLVGQAQNEQYF	TGTGCCAGCAGTTTAGTTGGGCAGGCCCAGAACGAGCAGTACTTC
NA	TRBV5-4	NA	TRBJ2-3	CDSSFDGSTDTQYF	TGTGACAGCAGCTTCGATGGGAGCACAGATACGCAGTATTTT
TRBD2	TRBV12-3/TRBV12-4	many	TRBJ2-2	CASSPPGRGAAGELFF	TGTGCCAGCAGTCCGCCGGGGCGGGGGGCCGCCGGGGAGCTGTTTTTT